Here is one TCR beta chain with its context. This clone was observed a few times. There is no known antigen for this receptor. Base-call qualities are not available, and no considerably larger clone is one nucleotide away. This sample stems from a study of blood T cell repertoires in COVID-19 (dated by TCRdb to about 2020). About the full investigation: Samples from collaborators originated in the United States, Italy and Spain and spanned both the acute and convalescent phases of COVID-19. The material from the prospective study consisted of cDNA or gDNA derived from T cells, B-cell-depleted T cells, or PBMCs. The dataset comprised deeply sampled blood TCRbeta repertoires from subjects exposed to, actively infected with, or recovered from COVID-19. The repertoires were released in a freely available public database meant as a resource for research on the immune response to SARS-CoV-2. Samples came from the ongoing ImmuneRACE study (first 160 participants) plus 1,254 subjects from 6 global collaborators. Nearly every sample came with metadata listing a de-identified subject ID, COVID-19 status, age in years and sex. HLA class I and class II types, where available, came from metadata supplied by the sample provider rather than from assay-based typing. The full study reports these points: How much clinical and demographic metadata was included differed by source and by participant, and the metadata was provided uncurated.

One collaborating source in Seattle enrolled patients during active infection and followed them longitudinally through the course of disease. Collaborating institutions collected whole blood in K2EDTA tubes following their own protocols. For TCRbeta analysis, collaborators shipped samples as frozen whole blood, isolated PBMCs, or DNA extracted from either of those sample types. The junction shows trimming of 2 bases on V and 10 bases on J, plus 9 bases between the germline ends. The CDR3, cysteine through phenylalanine, is 12 amino acids long. Only the CDR3 DNA is retained, 36 bases long and in frame from the first base. The germline V gene specifies SNHLY as CDR1 and FYNNEI as CDR2. The immunoSEQ Assay, a bias-controlled multiplex PCR, was used to amplify TCRbeta CDR3 regions from genomic DNA. Per the authors' processing: Within the assay, amplification of reference gene primers was used to estimate how many nucleated cells each sample contained. Sequence reads were collapsed and filtered to measure the absolute abundance of every unique TCRbeta CDR3 rearrangement. Productive Simpson clonality was computed per sample as the square root of Simpson's diversity index over productive rearrangements. The clones in this table, taken by TCRdb from immuneACCESS, are in-frame only. Not every clone is retained; where verified, under half of the shortfall comes from an unresolved V gene, and the cause of the rest is unknown. V, J and clone size reflect that table, while D and trimming were determined from the DNA. Across this sample there are some 160,000 clones, with about 87% seen only once. The ten biggest clones cover 2% to 3% of the sample.

The rearranged chain carries TRBV2 and TRBJ2-1; no D gene can be assigned with confidence. This receptor was obtained from a woman of 80 years or more with COVID-19, enrolled during active disease. Sequencing was done on a sample of peripheral blood. The bases read TGTGCCAGCAGTGAACAGGTCGGCGAGCAGTTCTTC. Its coded protein is CASSEQVGEQFF.